Shown below are 15 T cell receptor beta chains from a single sample sequenced in a study of T cell responses to AZD1222 COVID-19 vaccine. Assay used: immunoSEQ multiplex PCR; TCRdb lists only in-frame clones, some missing. The data contain around 180,000 clones, approximately 92% of them singletons. Sequencing used peripheral blood, obtained on day 0 of AZD1222 vaccination. These receptors were collected from an adult in good health.

The chain couples TRBV11-3 to TRBJ2-1, with D perhaps matching TRBD1 (6 bases). The germline CDR1 and CDR2 sequences are SGHNT and YENEEA. The CDR3 has 14 residues. The V end lost 0 bases, the J end lost 8 bases, and 11 bases lay between the germline ends. The DNA of the CDR3 is TGTGCCAGCAGCTTAGATCGCAGGGGCCATGAGCAGTTCTTC. It yields the protein CASSLDRRGHEQFF.

V and J are TRBV19 and TRBJ2-7; TRBD2 might be the D (7 bases). V was trimmed by 7 bases and J by 4 bases, leaving 17 bases between them. CDR3 length equals 14 residues. Germline-derived CDR1 and CDR2 are LNHDA and SQIVND (reference sequence). In DNA, the CDR3 is TGTGCCAGTAAGGTTGGGGGGGGCGAATACGAGCAGTACTTC. It is translated as CASKVGGGEYEQYF.

V is TRBV2 and J is TRBJ2-2; 10 bases map to TRBD1. Germline assignment: CDR1 SNHLY and CDR2 FYNNEI. V was clipped by 6 bases and J by 0 bases; unmatched bases: 4. There are 16 residues in the CDR3. The CDR3 loop is CASRDGQGANTGELFF. The CDR3 DNA reads as TGTGCCAGCAGGGACGGACAGGGGGCGAACACCGGGGAGCTGTTTTTT.

The chain uses TRBV19 and TRBJ2-1; 7 bases match TRBD2. Germline CDR1 is LNHDA and CDR2 is SQIVND (reference sequence). The CDR3 has 14 residues. V was pared by 6 bases and J by 0 bases, with 2 bases of the junction left unmatched. The CDR3 DNA reads TGTGCCAGTAGCGGGAGGACCTCCTACAATGAGCAGTTCTTC. Amino acid sequence: CASSGRTSYNEQFF. Together with reference TRBV19 and TRBJ2-1, the CDR3 gives the full variable domain: DGGITQSPKYLFRKEGQNVTLSCEQNLNHDAMYWYRQDPGQGLRLIYYSQIVNDFQKGDIAEGYSVSREKKESFPLTVTSAQKNPTAFYLCASSGRTSYNEQFFGPGTRLTVL.

V and J are TRBV7-8 and TRBJ1-4; 7 nucleotides match TRBD1. The CDR3 consists of 15 residues. CDR1 and CDR2 (germline): SGHVS, FQNEAQ. J lost 7 bases, V lost 4 bases, and 9 bases had no gene match. The CDR3 sequence: CASSSGRDRAEKLFF. The CDR3 DNA reads TGTGCCAGCAGCTCTGGTAGAGACAGGGCTGAAAAACTGTTTTTT.

This clone was found once. The chain joins TRBV29-1 to TRBJ1-2, with D possibly matching TRBD1 (6 bases). V was cut by 7 bases and J by 8 bases, with 23 bases left in between. The CDR3 extends over 14 amino acids. Germline CDR1 reads SQVTM; CDR2 reads ANQGSEA. The chain's CDR3 is CSAEAGGISGGYTF. Written as DNA, the CDR3 is TGCAGCGCTGAGGCCGGGGGCATTAGTGGCGGCTACACCTTC.

The chain carries TRBV9 and TRBJ2-2; unclear D gene. V dropped 4 bases and J dropped 5 bases, with 12 bases sitting between them. The CDR3 runs 14 residues. Germline values: CDR1 SGDLS, CDR2 YYNGEE. The CDR3 loop is CASSSSRRTGELFF. CDR3 in DNA: TGTGCCAGCAGCTCCAGCCGCCGAACCGGGGAGCTGTTTTTT.

The CDR3 is CASSSLAGGPPETQYF. Written as DNA, the CDR3 is TGTGCCAGCAGTTCCCTAGCGGGGGGGCCCCCAGAGACCCAGTACTTC. This chain uses TRBV6-2 or TRBV6-3 with TRBJ2-5; 12 bases match TRBD2. V trimming: 4 bases; J trimming: 4 bases; junction bases outside the gene matches: 7. Germline V CDR1 and CDR2: MNHEY, SVGEGT. The CDR3 length is 16 residues.

The chain is built from TRBV7-2 and TRBJ2-3; D is unresolved. The CDR3 loop spans 12 amino acids. V dropped 3 bases and J dropped 7 bases, with 8 bases sitting between them. Germline loops: CDR1 SGHTA, CDR2 FQGNSA. CDR3 protein: CASSLSRNTQYF. The CDR3 coding sequence is TGTGCCAGCAGCTTGAGCCGCAATACGCAGTATTTT.

V usage is TRBV28 and J usage is TRBJ1-2; D is perhaps TRBD1 (5 bases). The V gene lost 2 bases and the J gene lost 4 bases, with 11 bases spanning the gap. CDR3 size: 14 residues. Germline V lookup: CDR1 MDHEN, CDR2 SYDVKM. The CDR3 here is CASSLIQGSYGYTF. The CDR3 DNA reads TGTGCCAGCAGTTTAATTCAGGGTAGCTATGGCTACACCTTC.

The rearrangement links TRBV7-9 to TRBJ2-5; weak D call: TRBD1 (5 bases). There are 16 residues in the CDR3. V shed 0 bases and J shed 5 bases, with 16 bases lying between them. The germline CDR1 and CDR2 sequences are SEHNR and FQNEAQ (reference sequence). In nucleotides, the CDR3 is TGTGCCAGCAGCTTAGCGGCTGCAGGTGGGGCGGAGACCCAGTACTTC. Residues: CASSLAAAGGAETQYF.

Written as DNA, the CDR3 is TGTGCCAGCAGTCAAGGGACAGGGGGCGTCGGTCCCCAGCATTTT. Its translation is CASSQGTGGVGPQHF. V usage is TRBV28 and J usage is TRBJ1-5; TRBD1 matches at 12 bases. The V gene end was trimmed by 5 bases and the J gene end by 10 bases; junction bases not matched to a gene: 9. The CDR3 is 15 residues long. From germline, CDR1 is MDHEN and CDR2 SYDVKM.

V is TRBV27 and J is TRBJ2-7; unclear D gene. This CDR3 contains 11 residues. In germline, CDR1 is MNHEY, CDR2 SMNVEV (reference sequence). V shed 8 bases and J shed 2 bases, with 7 bases lying between them. Here the CDR3 DNA reads TGTGCCAGCGTAGAAGCCTACGAGCAGTACGTC. It is translated as CASVEAYEQYV.

This sequence joins TRBV7-9 and TRBJ1-6; possibly TRBD1 for D (5 bases). Trimming removed 3 bases from V and 3 bases from J, with 12 bases in between. The CDR3 runs 16 residues. Germline assignment: CDR1 SEHNR and CDR2 FQNEAQ (reference sequence). CDR3 DNA sequence: TGTGCCAGCAGCTTGGCCACAGGCGGCTATAATTCACCCCTCCACTTT. Encoded protein: CASSLATGGYNSPLHF.

The chain has TRBV12-3 or TRBV12-4 and TRBJ1-2, with D maybe TRBD1 (5 bases). This CDR3 spans 13 amino acids. V gave up 0 bases and J gave up 7 bases, with 9 bases separating them. The CDR3: CASSLAGEGGYTF. In DNA form, the CDR3 reads TGTGCCAGCAGTTTAGCAGGGGAAGGTGGCTACACCTTC.